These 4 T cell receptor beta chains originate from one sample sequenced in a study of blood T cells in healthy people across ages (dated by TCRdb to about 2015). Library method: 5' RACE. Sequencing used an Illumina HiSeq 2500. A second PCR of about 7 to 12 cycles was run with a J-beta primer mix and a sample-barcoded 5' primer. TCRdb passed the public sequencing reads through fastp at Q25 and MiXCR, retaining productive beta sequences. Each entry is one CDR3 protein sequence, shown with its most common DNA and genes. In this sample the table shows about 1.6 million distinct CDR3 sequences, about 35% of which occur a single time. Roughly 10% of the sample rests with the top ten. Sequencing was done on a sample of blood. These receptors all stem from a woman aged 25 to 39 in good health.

The CDR3 DNA reads as TGTGCCTGGAGTGTAGGGGTAAGGGATGGCTACACCTTC. Translating gives CAWSVGVRDGYTF. The rearrangement joins TRBV30 to TRBJ1-2, with a possible D match to TRBD1 (5 bases). Germline V lookup: CDR1 GTSNPN, CDR2 SVGIG (reference sequence). Trimming removed 0 bases from V and 6 bases from J, with 11 bases in between. The CDR3 is made up of 13 amino acids.

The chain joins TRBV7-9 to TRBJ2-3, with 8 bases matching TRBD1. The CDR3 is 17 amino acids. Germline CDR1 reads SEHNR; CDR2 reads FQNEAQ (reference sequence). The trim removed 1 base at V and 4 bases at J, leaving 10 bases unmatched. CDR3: CASSLVMRTGTADTQYF. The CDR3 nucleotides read TGTGCCAGCAGCTTAGTTATGCGGACAGGGACGGCAGATACGCAGTATTTT.

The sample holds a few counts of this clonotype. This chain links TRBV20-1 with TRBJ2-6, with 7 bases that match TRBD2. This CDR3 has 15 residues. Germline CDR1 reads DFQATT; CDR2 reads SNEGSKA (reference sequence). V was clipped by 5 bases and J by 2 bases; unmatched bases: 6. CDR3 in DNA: TGCAGTGCTGCTCGGGAGGCCCCTGGGGCCAACGTCCTGACTTTC. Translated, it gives CSAAREAPGANVLTF.

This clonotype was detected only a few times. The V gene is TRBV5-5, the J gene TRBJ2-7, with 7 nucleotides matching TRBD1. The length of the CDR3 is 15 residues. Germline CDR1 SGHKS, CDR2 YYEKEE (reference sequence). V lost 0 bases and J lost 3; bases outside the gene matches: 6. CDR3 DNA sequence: TGTGCCAGCAGCTTGGGACAGGGAGTGGACTACGAGCAGTACTTC. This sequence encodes CASSLGQGVDYEQYF.